This TCR beta chain derives from a study of T cells in Graves' hyperthyroidism and ophthalmopathy. Notes on the study in general: By a 13 V-J model, ophthalmopathy was set apart from stable hyperthyroidism. The blood repertoire included most of the expanded thyroid clonotypes above 0.001.

Stable hyperthyroidism: no ophthalmopathy progression over 18 months of follow-up. Orbital computed tomography, thyroid ultrasound, serum thyroxine and TRAb, and clinical symptoms together informed the diagnoses. Researchers took RNA transcripts and amplified the TCR beta CDR3 regions from them. During a first-round RT-PCR of the TCR CDR3, the HTBI primer set was used. TCRdb ran MiXCR on the multiplex PCR reads and lists one entry per CDR3 protein. Here the sample spans fewer than 650,000 distinct CDR3 sequences, 13% to 15% being singletons. This clonotype was recorded many times. What it binds is unknown. Germline CDR1 is MNHEY and CDR2 is SVGAGI. The CDR3 loop spans 15 amino acids. V lost 1 base and J lost 4, with 10 bases in between.

The rearrangement joins TRBV6-5 to TRBJ2-2, with D possibly TRBD2 on 6 matching bases. This TCR was sampled from a woman aged 40 to 50 with Graves' hyperthyroidism. Sequenced sample: blood. The CDR3, as DNA: TGTGCCAGCAGTTACTTGACTAGTCCCACCGGGGAGCTGTTTTTT. Translation: CASSYLTSPTGELFF.